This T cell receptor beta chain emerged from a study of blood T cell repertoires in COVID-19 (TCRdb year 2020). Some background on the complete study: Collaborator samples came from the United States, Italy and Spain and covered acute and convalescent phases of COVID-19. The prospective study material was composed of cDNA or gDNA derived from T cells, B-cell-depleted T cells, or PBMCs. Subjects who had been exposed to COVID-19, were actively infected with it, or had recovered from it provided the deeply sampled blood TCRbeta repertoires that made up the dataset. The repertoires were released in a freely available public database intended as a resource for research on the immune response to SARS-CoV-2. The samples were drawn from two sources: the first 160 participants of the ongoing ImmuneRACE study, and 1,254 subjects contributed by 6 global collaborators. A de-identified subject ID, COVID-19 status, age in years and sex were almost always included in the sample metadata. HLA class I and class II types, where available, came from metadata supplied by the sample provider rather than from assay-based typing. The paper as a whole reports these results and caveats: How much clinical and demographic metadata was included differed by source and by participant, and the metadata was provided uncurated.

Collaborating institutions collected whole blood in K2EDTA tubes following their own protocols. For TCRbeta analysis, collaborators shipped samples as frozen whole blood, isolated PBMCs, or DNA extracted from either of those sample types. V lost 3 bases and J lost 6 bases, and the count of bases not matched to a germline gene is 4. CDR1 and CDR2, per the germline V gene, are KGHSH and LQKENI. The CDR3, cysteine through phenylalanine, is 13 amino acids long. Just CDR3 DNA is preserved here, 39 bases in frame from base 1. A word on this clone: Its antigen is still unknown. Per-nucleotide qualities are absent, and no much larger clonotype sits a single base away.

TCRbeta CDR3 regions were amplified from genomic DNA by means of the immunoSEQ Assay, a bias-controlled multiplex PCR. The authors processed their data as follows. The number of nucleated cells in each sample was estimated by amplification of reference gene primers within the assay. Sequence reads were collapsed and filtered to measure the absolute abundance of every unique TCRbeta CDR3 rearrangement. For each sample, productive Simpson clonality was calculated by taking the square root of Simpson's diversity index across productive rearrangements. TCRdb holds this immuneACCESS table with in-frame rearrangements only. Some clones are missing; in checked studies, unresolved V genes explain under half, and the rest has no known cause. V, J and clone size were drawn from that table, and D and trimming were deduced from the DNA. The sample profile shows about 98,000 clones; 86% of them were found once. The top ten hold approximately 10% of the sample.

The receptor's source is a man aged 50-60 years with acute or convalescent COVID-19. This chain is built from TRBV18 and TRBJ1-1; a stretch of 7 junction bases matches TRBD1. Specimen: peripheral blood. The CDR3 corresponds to CASSPGRGPEAFF. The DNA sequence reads TGTGCCAGCTCACCTGGAAGGGGGCCTGAAGCTTTCTTT.